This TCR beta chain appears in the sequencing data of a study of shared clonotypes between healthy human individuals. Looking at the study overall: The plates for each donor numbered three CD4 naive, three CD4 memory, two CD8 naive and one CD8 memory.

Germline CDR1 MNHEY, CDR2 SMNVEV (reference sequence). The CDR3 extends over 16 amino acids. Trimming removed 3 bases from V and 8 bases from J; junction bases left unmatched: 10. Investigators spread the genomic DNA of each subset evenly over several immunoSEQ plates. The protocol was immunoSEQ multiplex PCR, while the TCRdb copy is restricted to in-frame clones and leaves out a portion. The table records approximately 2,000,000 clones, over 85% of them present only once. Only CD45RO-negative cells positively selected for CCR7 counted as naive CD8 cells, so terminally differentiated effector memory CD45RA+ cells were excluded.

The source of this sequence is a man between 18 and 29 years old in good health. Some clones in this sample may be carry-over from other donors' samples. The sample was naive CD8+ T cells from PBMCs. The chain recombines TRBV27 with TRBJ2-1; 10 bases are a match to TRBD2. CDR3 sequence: CASSFLWSGRVDEQFF. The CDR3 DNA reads TGTGCCAGCAGTTTCCTTTGGAGCGGGAGGGTCGATGAGCAGTTCTTC.